These 15 T cell receptor beta chains came from one sample sequenced in a study of shared clonotypes between healthy human individuals. Sequenced by immunoSEQ multiplex PCR; TCRdb stores in-frame clones only, minus some. The table has approximately 940,000 clones, over 75% seen once. Sequenced input: memory CD4+ T cells sorted from blood. This sample's subset: CD45RA-negative fraction. These receptors were taken from a man between 18 and 35 years old in good health.

Worth noting for this clone: This same CDR3 is encoded by further DNA sequences in the sample. This rearrangement joins TRBV7-9 to TRBJ1-2; D not certain. Looked up from germline, CDR1 is SEHNR and CDR2 is FQNEAQ (reference sequence). Between the trimmed V and J ends, which lost 1 base and 2 bases, there was a span of 8 bases. CDR3 size: 14 residues. In DNA form, the CDR3 reads TGTGCCAGCAGCTTAGAAGTCTCGAACTATGGCTACACCTTC. As protein: CASSLEVSNYGYTF.

The rearrangement uses TRBV5-6 and TRBJ2-3, with 7 bases fitting TRBD1. The CDR3 runs to 15 residues. From germline, CDR1 is SGHDT and CDR2 YYEEEE. J was trimmed by 3 bases and V by 0 bases; bases with no gene match: 4. The CDR3 coding sequence is TGTGCCAGCAGCTTGGCAGGGGGTCAAACAGATACGCAGTATTTT. This codes for CASSLAGGQTDTQYF.

This clone appeared once. The V call is TRBV19, the J call TRBJ2-6; D possibly corresponds to TRBD1 (6 bases). Germline V gives CDR1 LNHDA, CDR2 SQIVND (reference sequence). The CDR3 length is 18 residues. V was cut by 2 bases and J by 0 bases, with 14 bases left in between. CDR3: CASSIFGQLTSGANVLTF. The CDR3 bases are TGTGCCAGTAGTATATTCGGACAGCTTACCTCTGGGGCCAACGTCCTGACTTTC. Full variable domain (rest looked up from reference TRBV19 and TRBJ2-6): DGGITQSPKYLFRKEGQNVTLSCEQNLNHDAMYWYRQDPGQGLRLIYYSQIVNDFQKGDIAEGYSVSREKKESFPLTVTSAQKNPTAFYLCASSIFGQLTSGANVLTFGAGSRLTVL.

The chain is built from TRBV5-1 and TRBJ2-7; D is ambiguous. The CDR3 has 13 amino acids. The V gene lost 1 base and the J gene lost 3 bases, with 8 bases spanning the gap. The germline V gene encodes CDR1 SGHRS and CDR2 YFSETQ. In DNA, the CDR3 is TGCGCCAGCAGCTTGCTAACAGACTACGAGCAGTACTTC. As protein: CASSLLTDYEQYF. The whole variable domain, remainder taken from reference TRBV5-1 and TRBJ2-7, is KAGVTQTPRYLIKTRGQQVTLSCSPISGHRSVSWYQQTPGQGLQFLFEYFSETQRNKGNFPGRFSGRQFSNSRSEMNVSTLELGDSALYLCASSLLTDYEQYFGPGTRLTVT.

This clone was counted once. This sequence joins TRBV5-4 and TRBJ2-7; TRBD1 matches 7 bases. This CDR3 contains 14 residues. In germline, CDR1 is SGHNT, CDR2 YYREEE (reference sequence). J gave up 2 bases and V 4 bases, and 6 bases lay outside the gene matches. CDR3 in amino acids: CASSPPGQPYEQYF. The CDR3 bases are TGTGCCAGCAGCCCCCCGGGACAGCCCTACGAGCAGTACTTC.

The V gene is TRBV6-5, the J gene TRBJ2-7, with a possible D match to TRBD1 (6 bases). The CDR3 spans 14 residues. The germline V gene has CDR1 MNHEY and CDR2 SVGAGI. Trimming removed 6 bases at V and 0 bases at J, with 12 bases between. The CDR3 here is CASREGTSSYEQYF. In nucleotides, the CDR3 is TGTGCCAGCAGGGAAGGGACAAGCTCCTACGAGCAGTACTTC.

The CDR3 protein is CASSLGTSGQETQYF. The CDR3 DNA reads TGTGCCAGCAGCCTCGGGACTAGCGGCCAAGAGACCCAGTACTTC. The rearrangement links TRBV9 to TRBJ2-5, with 11 bases fitting TRBD2. Germline V gene sequence: CDR1 SGDLS, CDR2 YYNGEE. Unmatched junction bases numbered 3, after V lost 4 bases and J lost 1 base. CDR3 length: 15 residues.

The chain employs TRBV10-3 and TRBJ2-7, with D possibly being TRBD2 (5 bases). Germline values: CDR1 ENHRY, CDR2 SYGVKD. The CDR3 runs 11 residues. CDR3 region: CSTRVADEQYF. CDR3 DNA sequence: TGTTCTACGAGGGTTGCCGACGAGCAGTACTTC.

The rearrangement joins TRBV10-3 to TRBJ1-2; the D gene is possibly TRBD1 (5 bases). The CDR3 loop spans 15 amino acids. V lost 0 bases, J lost 4 bases, and 12 bases lay in between. Germline-derived CDR1 and CDR2 are ENHRY and SYGVKD. The CDR3 spells CAISESGGDLYGYTF. The CDR3 bases are TGTGCCATCAGTGAGTCTGGGGGGGACCTCTATGGCTACACCTTC.

J is TRBJ2-3 and V is TRBV6-1; D unclear. This CDR3 contains 15 residues. Trimming left V 5 bases short and J 6 bases short, with 18 bases between. From germline, CDR1 is MNHNS and CDR2 SASEGT. CDR3 nucleotide sequence: TGTGCCAGCAGTAAAAATTGGGGAACCGGGGATACGCAGTATTTT. Protein: CASSKNWGTGDTQYF.

The chain is built from TRBV5-6 and TRBJ2-1, with 8 bases matching TRBD1. Unmatched junction bases numbered 5, after V lost 6 bases and J lost 9 bases. The CDR3 runs 12 residues. Looked up from germline, CDR1 is SGHDT and CDR2 is YYEEEE. The CDR3 DNA reads TGTGCCAGCAAGGGACAGGTGGGTGAGCAGTTCTTC. It is translated as CASKGQVGEQFF.

The genes are TRBV4-3 and TRBJ2-7; D is perhaps TRBD1 (6 bases). The germline V gene has CDR1 LGHNA and CDR2 YSLEER. The V and J ends lost 0 bases and 1 base respectively, with 13 bases between them. This CDR3 is built from 16 residues. This CDR3 reads CASSQDSSTGSYEQYF. The CDR3 DNA reads as TGCGCCAGCAGCCAAGATAGTAGTACAGGGTCCTACGAGCAGTACTTC.

The chain joins TRBV30 to TRBJ2-3, with 7 bases aligning to TRBD2. Looked up from germline, CDR1 is GTSNPN and CDR2 is SVGIG (reference sequence). CDR3 size: 13 residues. V lost 7 bases and J lost 4; bases outside the gene matches: 8. CDR3 sequence: CAFERGGPDTQYF. The CDR3 DNA reads as TGTGCCTTCGAGCGGGGAGGCCCAGATACGCAGTATTTT.

The J gene is TRBJ2-1, the V gene TRBV4-1, with D perhaps TRBD1 (5 bases). Germline assignment: CDR1 MGHRA and CDR2 YSYEKL. V was cut by 1 base and J by 8 bases, with 18 bases left in between. This CDR3 comprises 16 residues. The CDR3 DNA reads as TGCGCCAGCAGCCAAGCTCAGAGTCAGGGAAGCCATGAGCAGTTCTTC. Translating gives CASSQAQSQGSHEQFF.

With regard to this clone: The junction departs from the called germline gene at one end, perhaps through a read error. V usage is TRBV6-6 and J usage is TRBJ2-3, with 7 bases matching TRBD1. CDR1 is MNHNY, CDR2 SVGAGI, per germline (reference sequence). This CDR3 has 15 residues. The chain's CDR3 is CAISGRDSGSDTQYF. The CDR3 coding sequence is TGTGCCATCAGTGGCCGGGACAGTGGGTCAGATACGCAGTATTTT.